This passage covers 21 T cell receptor beta chains from one sample sequenced in a study of metastatic and nonmetastatic thyroid tumors. With MiXCR, TCRdb called clones anew from the PCR reads. Of 90,000 or so clones listed, 8% to 9.5% are singletons. Each patient came to thyroid surgery without any prior treatment (of any kind). What was sequenced was blood. Source of these receptors: a female donor with papillary thyroid cancer or a benign thyroid nodule (not recorded which). Some clones in this sample may be carry-over from other donors' samples.

This clone appeared many times. V gene TRBV4-2 combines with J gene TRBJ2-7, with D uncertain. Germline V CDR1 and CDR2: LGHNA, YNFKEQ. The CDR3 is 14 amino acids. Trimming pared 0 bases from V and 2 bases from J, leaving 8 bases between. CDR3 bases: TGTGCCAGCAGCCAAGAGTTCAGAACCTACGAGCAGTACTTC. Translated: CASSQEFRTYEQYF.

This clone came up many times. The chain uses TRBV7-2 and TRBJ1-1; no clear D. CDR1 is SGHTA and CDR2 is FQGNSA in the germline V gene. With 2 bases removed from V and 8 bases from J, the gap between germline ends came to 12 bases. This CDR3 spans 13 amino acids. The CDR3 region has the DNA TGTGCCAGCAGCTTAATGTGGGCCCGGGAAGCTTTCTTT. Translation: CASSLMWAREAFF.

The gene calls are TRBV19 and TRBJ1-4, with 10 positions matching TRBD1. After removal of 5 bases from V and 2 bases from J, the junction contained 5 bases not matched to a gene. The CDR3 length is 16 residues. Germline values: CDR1 LNHDA, CDR2 SQIVND (reference sequence). For the CDR3, the DNA is TGTGCCAGTAGTCCACGACAGGGGGCCACTAATGAAAAACTGTTTTTT. It encodes CASSPRQGATNEKLFF.

Many counts were recorded for this clone. The rearrangement uses TRBV12-3 or TRBV12-4 and TRBJ1-1; 7 bases line up with TRBD1. The CDR3 runs to 14 residues. With V trimmed by 7 bases and J by 5 bases, 10 bases remained unmatched. CDR3 residues: CASTPGDRATEAFF. The CDR3 DNA follows: TGTGCCAGCACCCCCGGAGACAGGGCGACTGAAGCTTTCTTT.

In this sample, this clone turned up a few times. This chain connects TRBV6-7 to TRBJ2-5; 10 bases fit TRBD2. TRBV6-7 is marked as an open reading frame, function uncertain. V gave up 4 bases and J gave up 0 bases; unmatched junction bases: 11. This CDR3 region has 18 residues. CDR3 in DNA: TGTGCCAGCAGTTTTATAGCGGGGGGCTTCTTCTACCAAGAGACCCAGTACTTC. It encodes CASSFIAGGFFYQETQYF.

This clone was observed a handful of times. This chain links TRBV10-1 with TRBJ2-2, with 9 bases aligning to TRBD1. J was trimmed by 4 bases and V by 3 bases; bases with no gene match: 6. The CDR3 is made up of 16 amino acids. From germline, CDR1 is WNHNN and CDR2 SYGVQD (reference sequence). This CDR3 is CASSDPGQGTTGELFF. The CDR3 DNA sequence: TGCGCCAGCAGTGATCCCGGACAGGGGACCACCGGGGAGCTGTTTTTT.

This clone has at least ten counts. The junction and the germline gene differ at one end; a read error may be behind it. This chain links TRBV7-9 with TRBJ1-2; the D gene is possibly TRBD1 (6 bases). CDR1 and CDR2 (germline): SEHNR, FQNEAQ (reference sequence). The CDR3 loop spans 11 amino acids. Here the CDR3 DNA reads TGTGCCAGCAGGCGCGAGGGGGACCACGACTTC. The encoded protein is CASRREGDHDF.

The sample holds many counts of this clone. The chain uses TRBV20-1 and TRBJ2-2, with TRBD2 matching 8 bases. J was trimmed by 3 bases and V by 0 bases; bases with no gene match: 6. CDR1 DFQATT and CDR2 SNEGSKA come from the germline V gene (reference sequence). This CDR3 contains 16 residues. DNA of the CDR3: TGCAGTGCTAGAGATTCGGGGCGGGGGGACACCGGGGAGCTGTTTTTT. Its translation: CSARDSGRGDTGELFF.

V is TRBV9 and J is TRBJ1-6; weak D call: TRBD1 (6 bases). The CDR3 is 15 amino acids. Germline CDR1 and CDR2: SGDLS and YYNGEE. V was clipped by 3 bases and J by 3 bases, with 10 bases between them. As DNA, the CDR3 is TGTGCCAGCAGCGCTACAGGGTACTATAATTCACCCCTCCACTTT. It translates to CASSATGYYNSPLHF.

At least ten counts were recorded for this clone. V gene TRBV7-3 combines with J gene TRBJ2-1; 8 bases match TRBD2. Germline V lookup: CDR1 SGHTA, CDR2 FQGTGA. CDR3 length: 16 amino acids. Trimming cost V 5 bases and J 8 bases; bases outside gene matches: 14. CDR3 in amino acids: CASSASSSGGTYEQFF. CDR3 bases: TGTGCCAGCAGCGCGTCATCCAGCGGGGGAACCTATGAGCAGTTCTTC.

This clone has at least ten counts. The chain couples TRBV6-4 to TRBJ2-3; the D call may be TRBD1 or TRBD2 (5 bases each). Germline lookup yields CDR1 MRHNA and CDR2 SNTAGT. The CDR3 spans 14 residues. Deletions cut 2 bases from V and 0 bases from J, with 6 bases between. CDR3 coding DNA: TGTGCCAGCAGTGACGAGGGGAGCACAGATACGCAGTATTTT. Translating it yields CASSDEGSTDTQYF.

This clone was observed at least ten times. A junction boundary mismatches the germline segment, possibly from a read error. The CDR3 spells CASGVVLGGRSYEQYF. The CDR3 DNA sequence: TGTGCTAGTGGTGTGGTTTTGGGGGGAAGGTCCTACGAGCAGTACTTC. The genes are TRBV12-5 and TRBJ2-7, with a weak D call TRBD2 (6 bases). Germline V lookup: CDR1 LGHNT, CDR2 FRNRAP. CDR3 length: 16 amino acids.

This clone was seen ten or more times. V is TRBV30 and J is TRBJ1-4; weak D call: TRBD1 (6 bases). Germline-derived CDR1 and CDR2 are GTSNPN and SVGIG (reference sequence). The CDR3 extends over 14 amino acids. V was pared by 4 bases and J by 5 bases, with 14 bases between. The CDR3 nucleotides are TGTGCCTGGATCTCACAGGGATTGAATGAAAAACTGTTTTTT. This translates into CAWISQGLNEKLFF.

This clone has at least ten counts. At the DNA level, this CDR3 is encoded by other sequences in the same sample as well. The chain links TRBV24-1 to TRBJ2-1, with TRBD1 matching 8 bases. This CDR3 has 12 amino acids. The V and J ends lost 10 bases and 7 bases, in that order; junction bases with no gene match: 5. Germline V lookup: CDR1 KGHDR, CDR2 SFDVKD. The DNA of the CDR3 is TGTGCCACTGGACAGGGAGGAAATGAGCAGTTCTTC. Amino acid sequence: CATGQGGNEQFF.

This clone was picked up a small number of times. V gene TRBV19 combines with J gene TRBJ1-6, with 8 bases that match TRBD1. V shed 3 bases, J shed 10 bases, and the junction held 5 bases outside the gene matches. This CDR3 contains 14 residues. Germline V gene data show CDR1 as LNHDA and CDR2 as SQIVND (reference sequence). CDR3 sequence reads: CASSMQGASSPLHF. Here the CDR3 DNA reads TGTGCCAGTAGTATGCAGGGGGCAAGCTCACCCCTCCACTTT.

CDR3: CASGLAGGEQFF. In DNA form, the CDR3 reads TGTGCCAGCGGCCTCGCGGGGGGTGAGCAGTTCTTC. The chain joins TRBV19 to TRBJ2-1; 8 positions match TRBD2. CDR3 length: 12 amino acids. The trim removed 9 bases at V and 9 bases at J, leaving 7 bases unmatched. Germline CDR1 and CDR2: LNHDA and SQIVND (reference sequence).

Ten or more counts support this clone. The chain recombines TRBV4-2 with TRBJ1-6, with D unresolved. Germline lookup yields CDR1 LGHNA and CDR2 YNFKEQ. V dropped 1 base and J dropped 9 bases, with 10 bases sitting between them. This CDR3 is 14 amino acids long. The CDR3 sequence: CASSQGEDSSPLHF. The CDR3 DNA sequence: TGTGCCAGCAGCCAAGGGGAAGATAGTTCACCCCTCCACTTT.

In this sample, this clone turned up many times. The chain uses TRBV5-4 and TRBJ2-2; D ambiguous. CDR3 size: 14 residues. V was pared by 0 bases and J by 0 bases, with 3 bases between. Germline V CDR1 and CDR2: SGHNT, YYREEE (reference sequence). The CDR3 reads CASSLVANTGELFF. In DNA, the CDR3 is TGTGCCAGCAGCTTGGTTGCGAACACCGGGGAGCTGTTTTTT. Full variable domain (rest looked up from reference TRBV5-4 and TRBJ2-2): ETGVTQSPTHLIKTRGQQVTLRCSSQSGHNTVSWYQQALGQGPQFIFQYYREEENGRGNFPPRFSGLQFPNYSSELNVNALELDDSALYLCASSLVANTGELFFGEGSRLTVL.

This clone was detected many times. The chain carries TRBV7-9 and TRBJ2-1; 10 bases are shared with TRBD1. V was pared by 5 bases and J by 5 bases, with 6 bases of the junction left unmatched. Germline CDR1 and CDR2: SEHNR and FQNEAQ (reference sequence). The CDR3 sequence is 15 residues long. The CDR3 DNA sequence: TGTGCCAGCAGCCCCGGGACAGGGGCGGACAATGAGCAGTTCTTC. As protein: CASSPGTGADNEQFF.

This clone turned up a few times. Possible read error: a much larger clone is one base away. This sequence joins TRBV12-3 or TRBV12-4 and TRBJ2-3, with a possible D match to TRBD1 (7 bases). The CDR3 is 15 amino acids. CDR3: CASSQEGAGTYTQYF. As DNA, the CDR3 is TGTGCCAGCAGTCAGGAGGGGGCCGGCACATATACGCAGTATTTT.

At least ten counts were recorded for this clone. This CDR3 is CASSSLATSSYNEQFF. CDR3 coding DNA: TGTGCCAGCAGTTCCCTAGCTACGAGCTCCTACAATGAGCAGTTCTTC. This chain joins TRBV2 and TRBJ2-1, with D possibly matching TRBD2 (5 bases). Germline V CDR1 and CDR2: SNHLY, FYNNEI. This CDR3 comprises 16 residues. Trimming took 5 bases from V and 0 from J, leaving 14 bases between them.